These 24 T cell receptor beta chains were sequenced from one sample in a study of cytotoxic CD8 clonotypes in ibrutinib-treated CLL. Generated by immunoSEQ multiplex PCR, the TCRdb table keeps only in-frame clones and is missing some. This table has roughly 330,000 clones, over 60% appearing once. Specimen: PBMCs, collected after 36 months of ibrutinib treatment. These receptors were collected from a human donor with chronic lymphocytic leukemia.

The genes are TRBV5-3 and TRBJ1-2; 8 nucleotides align to TRBD1. TRBV5-3 is an ORF, with its function uncertain. Unmatched junction bases numbered 7, after V lost 2 bases and J lost 7 bases. This CDR3 region has 14 residues. The CDR3 nucleotides read TGTGCCAGAAGCTTCCTCAGGGGGCAGGGTGGCTACACCTTC. This encodes CARSFLRGQGGYTF.

V usage is TRBV10-2 and J usage is TRBJ2-3, with a possible D match to TRBD2 (5 bases). This CDR3 contains 14 residues. Germline V gene sequence: CDR1 WSHSY, CDR2 SAAADI. V was cut by 6 bases and J by 0 bases, with 10 bases left in between. CDR3 sequence reads: CASREETSTDTQYF. CDR3 coding DNA: TGCGCCAGCAGGGAGGAAACTAGCACAGATACGCAGTATTTT.

The rearrangement uses TRBV9 and TRBJ2-3; D possibly corresponds to TRBD2 (6 bases). The CDR3 covers 16 residues. V was pared by 5 bases and J by 5 bases, with 21 bases between. Germline CDR1 is SGDLS and CDR2 is YYNGEE. CDR3 sequence (DNA): TGTGCCAGCAGTGCCCCGGGACTGGGGAAGGGAGATACGCAGTATTTT. This sequence encodes CASSAPGLGKGDTQYF.

V is TRBV2 and J is TRBJ1-3; TRBD1 matches at 9 bases. CDR1 is SNHLY, CDR2 FYNNEI, per germline. After removal of 2 bases from V and 2 bases from J, the junction contained 1 base not matched to a gene. The CDR3 sequence is 15 residues long. CDR3 amino acids: CASSERDRAGNTIYF. For the CDR3, the DNA is TGTGCCAGCAGTGAAAGGGACAGGGCTGGAAACACCATATATTTT.

This clone was seen a few times. The genes are TRBV29-1 and TRBJ1-2; D remains ambiguous. The V gene's germline CDR1 is SQVTM and CDR2 ANQGSEA. The V end was cut by 6 bases, the J end by 8 bases, with 13 bases between. This CDR3 has 11 residues. The CDR3 loop is CSVLAVRGYTF. DNA of the CDR3: TGCAGCGTGCTGGCAGTACGGGGCTACACCTTC.

This clone was detected only a few times. The rearrangement uses TRBV7-3 and TRBJ2-2; no firm D call. CDR3 length equals 15 residues. CDR1 is SGHTA and CDR2 is FQGTGA in the germline V gene. Trimming shortened V by 8 bases and J by 6 bases, and 19 bases separated the two germline ends. Written as DNA, the CDR3 is TGTGCCAGCGGTCCCGGAGTTGGTATTGCCGGGGAGCTGTTTTTT. Translation: CASGPGVGIAGELFF.

This clone came up once. The CDR3 here is CASSLSNPVLAGYTGELFF. CDR3 in DNA: TGCGCCAGCAGCCTTTCGAACCCCGTCCTAGCGGGTTACACCGGGGAGCTGTTTTTT. V gene TRBV4-3 combines with J gene TRBJ2-2, with TRBD2 matching over 8 bases. Germline loops: CDR1 LGHNA, CDR2 YSLEER. The V gene end was trimmed by 4 bases and the J gene end by 3 bases; junction bases not matched to a gene: 16. The CDR3 has 19 residues.

The V and J genes are TRBV29-1 and TRBJ2-5; D might be TRBD1 or TRBD2, each matching 5 bases. Germline-derived CDR1 and CDR2 are SQVTM and ANQGSEA. The V end was cut by 8 bases, the J end by 4 bases, with 20 bases between. The CDR3 consists of 14 residues. The CDR3 spells CSLRDRGVSETQYF. The CDR3, as DNA: TGCAGCCTGAGGGACCGCGGCGTTTCAGAGACCCAGTACTTC.

The rearrangement uses TRBV7-3 and TRBJ2-3, with D perhaps given as TRBD1 or TRBD2 (6 bases each). Trimming took off 5 bases at V and 2 bases at J, with 17 bases between the two ends. The CDR3 is made up of 16 amino acids. Germline V gives CDR1 SGHTA, CDR2 FQGTGA. CDR3 amino acids: CASSPSTGAATDTQYF. CDR3 nucleotide sequence: TGTGCCAGCAGCCCGTCGACGGGGGCGGCCACAGATACGCAGTATTTT.

This clone came up a few times. This sample also contains other DNA sequences that code for the same CDR3. This chain connects TRBV11-2 to TRBJ2-1; the D is unclear. Germline V lookup: CDR1 SGHAT, CDR2 FQNNGV. The CDR3 runs to 10 residues. V was pared by 3 bases and J by 7 bases, with 1 base between. The CDR3 nucleotides read TGTGCCAGCAGCTTTAATGAGCAGTTCTTC. It yields the protein CASSFNEQFF. Using reference TRBV11-2 and TRBJ2-1 for the parts outside the CDR3, the full variable domain is EAGVAQSPRYKIIEKRQSVAFWCNPISGHATLYWYQQILGQGPKLLIQFQNNGVVDDSQLPKDRFSAERLKGVDSTLKIQPAKLEDSAVYLCASSFNEQFFGPGTRLTVL.

CDR3 sequence: CASSQDRVATQPQHF. CDR3 DNA sequence: TGCGCCAGCAGCCAAGACAGGGTGGCTACCCAGCCCCAGCATTTT. The chain recombines TRBV4-3 with TRBJ1-5; D is possibly TRBD1 (5 bases). Per germline, CDR1 LGHNA and CDR2 YSLEER. The ends were cut back, 0 bases at V and 7 bases at J, with 13 bases in the middle. The CDR3 contains 15 residues.

The V call is TRBV4-2, the J call TRBJ1-2, with 7 bases identical to TRBD1. V trimming: 2 bases; J trimming: 6 bases; junction bases outside the gene matches: 9. This CDR3 has 15 amino acids. Germline V gives CDR1 LGHNA, CDR2 YNFKEQ. The CDR3 sequence: CASSQSTGWVHGYTF. CDR3 sequence (DNA): TGTGCCAGCAGCCAATCGACAGGGTGGGTCCATGGCTACACCTTC.

This clone showed up just a few times. The gene calls are TRBV4-1 and TRBJ2-1; possibly TRBD2 for D (6 bases). Germline V lookup: CDR1 MGHRA, CDR2 YSYEKL. The V and J ends lost 7 bases and 8 bases respectively, with 18 bases between them. The CDR3 length is 14 residues. CDR3 DNA sequence: TGCGCCAGCAATCGGGGGAGGCCTTCTGATGAGCAGTTCTTC. Translating it yields CASNRGRPSDEQFF.

CDR3 in amino acids: CASSGIDPGYTF. The CDR3 DNA follows: TGTGCCAGCAGTGGAATAGATCCTGGCTACACCTTC. The chain joins TRBV5-6 to TRBJ1-2; the D is unclear. Germline assignment: CDR1 SGHDT and CDR2 YYEEEE. This CDR3 is 12 amino acids long. V dropped 5 bases and J dropped 7 bases, with 12 bases sitting between them.

V usage is TRBV19 and J usage is TRBJ1-2, with a weak D call TRBD1 (5 bases). This CDR3 has 13 amino acids. Germline V gene sequence: CDR1 LNHDA, CDR2 SQIVND (reference sequence). The germline V and J ends were trimmed by 7 bases and 3 bases, with 12 bases remaining between them. As DNA, the CDR3 is TGTGCCAGTACCCCATGGGGCCACTATGGCTACACCTTC. Protein product: CASTPWGHYGYTF. Full variable domain (outside the CDR3, taken from reference TRBV19 and TRBJ1-2): DGGITQSPKYLFRKEGQNVTLSCEQNLNHDAMYWYRQDPGQGLRLIYYSQIVNDFQKGDIAEGYSVSREKKESFPLTVTSAQKNPTAFYLCASTPWGHYGYTFGSGTRLTVV.

This clone was seen a handful of times. J is TRBJ2-1 and V is TRBV29-1; no firm D call. The CDR3 totals 9 residues. With 7 bases removed from V and 7 bases from J, the gap between germline ends came to 5 bases. In germline, CDR1 is SQVTM, CDR2 ANQGSEA. The CDR3 protein is CSGDNEQFF. CDR3 sequence (DNA): TGCAGCGGGGATAATGAGCAGTTCTTC.

This clone occurred once. The gene calls are TRBV7-2 and TRBJ2-1; the D gene could be TRBD1 or TRBD2 (6 bases each). V was trimmed by 6 bases and J by 4 bases, leaving 10 bases between them. CDR1 and CDR2 (germline): SGHTA, FQGNSA. CDR3 size: 13 residues. The CDR3 region is CASSGGGYNEQFF. Written as DNA, the CDR3 is TGTGCCAGCAGTGGAGGGGGTTACAATGAGCAGTTCTTC.

Only a few counts were recorded for this clone. The junction differs from germline at one of its ends, possibly a read error. The J gene is TRBJ2-1, the V gene TRBV6-5, with D perhaps TRBD2 (5 bases). This CDR3 spans 13 amino acids. Germline V gene lookup returns CDR1 MNHEY and CDR2 SVGAGI. In DNA, the CDR3 is TGCCTCGTCCGGGGTCCACTAACAAGTGAGCAGTTCTTC. It encodes CLVRGPLTSEQFF.

The V call is TRBV29-1, the J call TRBJ1-5; D might be TRBD1 (5 bases). Trimming took 4 bases from V and 11 from J, leaving 18 bases between them. In germline, CDR1 is SQVTM, CDR2 ANQGSEA. The CDR3 has 13 residues. The CDR3 loop reads CSVGSARGGAQHF. The CDR3 nucleotides are TGCAGCGTTGGATCGGCGCGGGGGGGAGCCCAGCATTTT.

The CDR3 nucleotides are TGTGCCAGCAGCTTAACGCTAGGGACTGAGCAGTTCTTC. It specifies CASSLTLGTEQFF. This chain connects TRBV7-3 to TRBJ2-1; the D gene could be TRBD1 or TRBD2 (5 bases each). The CDR3 extends over 13 amino acids. CDR1 and CDR2 from the germline V gene are SGHTA and FQGTGA. Trimming stripped 0 bases from V and 9 bases from J, with 9 bases between. Full variable domain (missing parts from reference TRBV7-3 and TRBJ2-1): GAGVSQTPSNKVTEKGKYVELRCDPISGHTALYWYRQSLGQGPEFLIYFQGTGAADDSGLPNDRFFAVRPEGSVSTLKIQRTERGDSAVYLCASSLTLGTEQFFGPGTRLTVL.

The gene calls are TRBV29-1 and TRBJ2-7; weak D call: TRBD1 (6 bases). Germline V gives CDR1 SQVTM, CDR2 ANQGSEA. Trimming left V 6 bases short and J 0 bases short, with 12 bases between. The CDR3 runs to 13 residues. This CDR3 is CSVAGTLSYEQYF. In nucleotides, the CDR3 is TGCAGCGTGGCCGGGACACTCTCCTACGAGCAGTACTTC.

J is TRBJ2-3 and V is TRBV27, with D maybe TRBD1 (5 bases). The V gene's germline CDR1 is MNHEY and CDR2 SMNVEV (reference sequence). V was cut by 6 bases and J by 2 bases, with 15 bases left in between. The CDR3 runs 15 residues. CDR3 nucleotide sequence: TGTGCCAGCAGGCGACAGTATCTACCCACAGATACGCAGTATTTT. This sequence encodes CASRRQYLPTDTQYF.

The chain joins TRBV19 to TRBJ2-5; 11 bases agree with TRBD2. This CDR3 is 18 amino acids long. The germline CDR1 and CDR2 sequences are LNHDA and SQIVND (reference sequence). After removal of 3 bases from V and 5 bases from J, the junction contained 14 bases not matched to a gene. CDR3 nucleotide sequence: TGTGCCAGTAGTATCGCATCACCTAGCGGGAGGACGGGTGAGACCCAGTACTTC. It encodes CASSIASPSGRTGETQYF.

This rearrangement joins TRBV5-1 to TRBJ1-5; tentative D call: TRBD1 (6 bases). The CDR3 totals 15 residues. Trimming cost V 5 bases and J 4 bases, with 16 bases left between them. The V gene's germline CDR1 is SGHRS and CDR2 YFSETQ. The DNA for the CDR3 is TGCGCCAGCAGGGGTTTACCCGGGACAAATCAGCCCCAGCATTTT. Translated: CASRGLPGTNQPQHF.